This T cell receptor beta chain was sequenced during a study of CD8+CD57+ T cells in acquired aplastic anemia. Germline V gives CDR1 SGHDN, CDR2 FVKESK. CDR3 size: 15 residues. V was trimmed by 1 base and J by 2 bases, leaving 10 bases between them. This clonotype was detected many times. TCR beta VDJ and CDR3 profiling used genomic DNA as template. TCRdb re-called the reads through MiXCR, storing one row per CDR3 protein. The data show 250,000 to 350,000 distinct CDR3 sequences, 55% to 60% seen once. Sequencing used sorted CD4+, CD8+, or CD8+CD57+ T cells (not recorded which) from PBMCs. The rearrangement uses TRBV14 and TRBJ2-3; no reliable D call. The sequence derives from a human donor with severe aplastic anemia or a healthy control (not recorded which). This CDR3 is CASSQGAWNTDTQYF. In DNA form, the CDR3 reads TGTGCCAGCAGCCAAGGGGCCTGGAACACAGATACGCAGTATTTT.